These 17 T cell receptor beta chains were sequenced from one sample in a study of pediatric ulcerative colitis. Clones were read by immunoSEQ multiplex PCR, and TCRdb kept only the in-frame ones, dropping some. The sample has about 64,000 clones, about nine tenths seen once. Sequenced material: blood. These receptors all come from a boy aged 5 to 17 with severe ulcerative colitis.

V and J are TRBV5-1 and TRBJ2-7; TRBD2 might be the D (6 bases). V was clipped by 0 bases and J by 0 bases, with 7 bases between them. Germline assignment: CDR1 SGHRS and CDR2 YFSETQ. The CDR3 is 14 residues long. The CDR3 is CASSLGGNSYEQYF. The CDR3 DNA reads as TGCGCCAGCAGCTTGGGCGGGAACTCCTACGAGCAGTACTTC.

The V call is TRBV29-1, the J call TRBJ2-7, with D maybe TRBD1 (6 bases). There are 13 residues in the CDR3. The ends were cut back, 5 bases at V and 5 bases at J, with 16 bases in the middle. The V gene's germline CDR1 is SQVTM and CDR2 ANQGSEA. CDR3 bases: TGCAGCGTTCGACAGGACTCCACTAACGAGCAGTACTTC. Translating it yields CSVRQDSTNEQYF.

Only a few counts were recorded for this clone. This chain links TRBV30 with TRBJ1-1; TRBD1 agrees at 9 bases. The CDR3 contains 17 residues. Trimming at V came to 1 base and at J to 0 bases, leaving 9 bases not matched to a gene. The germline V gene encodes CDR1 GTSNPN and CDR2 SVGIG (reference sequence). As DNA, the CDR3 is TGTGCCTGGAGTGCAACGGACAGGGGAATCATGAACACTGAAGCTTTCTTT. This sequence encodes CAWSATDRGIMNTEAFF.

V usage is TRBV19 and J usage is TRBJ1-1, with 10 bases that match TRBD1. Losses at the gene ends were 5 bases for V and 4 bases for J; bases not matched to a gene: 4. The CDR3 spans 14 residues. The V gene's germline CDR1 is LNHDA and CDR2 SQIVND (reference sequence). CDR3: CASSLRTGGTEAFF. The CDR3 DNA is TGTGCCAGTAGTCTTCGGACAGGGGGCACTGAAGCTTTCTTT.

The chain uses TRBV27 and TRBJ1-2; 10 nucleotides agree with TRBD1. Germline CDR1 and CDR2: MNHEY and SMNVEV (reference sequence). V shed 5 bases and J 7 bases; nucleotides not matched to a gene: 7. This CDR3 has 14 amino acids. CDR3 sequence (DNA): TGTGCCAGCAGTCTGACAGGGGGCGCAGGTGGCTACACCTTC. Its translation is CASSLTGGAGGYTF.

This clone was counted a few times. The chain uses TRBV2 and TRBJ1-2; D is uncertain. The V end was cut by 5 bases, the J end by 4 bases, with 5 bases between. Per germline, CDR1 SNHLY and CDR2 FYNNEI. CDR3 length: 11 amino acids. Written as DNA, the CDR3 is TGTGCCAGCAGTACCGGCTATGGCTACACCTTC. Translated, it gives CASSTGYGYTF.

The V call is TRBV9, the J call TRBJ2-2; no firm D call. Germline assignment: CDR1 SGDLS and CDR2 YYNGEE. The CDR3 runs 14 residues. V was shortened by 0 bases and J by 6 bases, with 9 bases between the two germline ends. CDR3 amino acids: CASSVAGVAGELFF. The CDR3, as DNA: TGTGCCAGCAGCGTAGCTGGGGTCGCCGGGGAGCTGTTTTTT.

The chain recombines TRBV7-9 with TRBJ1-1; D uncertain. Trimming removed 5 bases at V and 4 bases at J, with 14 bases between. CDR3 size: 14 residues. Germline values: CDR1 SEHNR, CDR2 FQNEAQ (reference sequence). DNA for the CDR3: TGTGCCAGCAGCCAAGAAACGGGTACCACTGAAGCTTTCTTT. Its translation: CASSQETGTTEAFF.

This chain links TRBV5-4 with TRBJ1-5; no clear D gene. The CDR3 has 13 residues. The V end was cut by 2 bases, the J end by 2 bases, with 5 bases between. CDR1 is SGHNT and CDR2 is YYREEE in the germline V gene (reference sequence). CDR3 bases: TGTGCCAGCAGCTTCGGGGGCAATCAGCCCCAGCATTTT. It yields the protein CASSFGGNQPQHF.

In its sample, this clone was seen once. The chain links TRBV5-4 to TRBJ2-2; 8 bases map to TRBD2. The germline gives CDR1 SGHNT, CDR2 YYREEE (reference sequence). The CDR3 length is 16 residues. J gave up 5 bases and V 2 bases, and 8 bases lay outside the gene matches. CDR3 amino acids: CASSFYREGRTGELFF. CDR3 coding DNA: TGTGCCAGCAGCTTTTACCGGGAGGGCAGGACCGGGGAGCTGTTTTTT.

The J gene is TRBJ2-7, the V gene TRBV7-2; a weak D match, TRBD2 (5 bases). Per germline, CDR1 SGHTA and CDR2 FQGNSA. This CDR3 has 16 residues. The ends were cut back, 0 bases at V and 0 bases at J, with 12 bases in the middle. DNA of the CDR3: TGTGCCAGCAGCTTAGCTTCGGCGGGTAACTCCTACGAGCAGTACTTC. It yields the protein CASSLASAGNSYEQYF.

The sample holds a few counts of this clone. V is TRBV2 and J is TRBJ1-1; D remains ambiguous. Germline V gene data show CDR1 as SNHLY and CDR2 as FYNNEI. The CDR3 length is 13 residues. Trimming removed 4 bases from V and 2 bases from J, with 8 bases in between. CDR3 amino acids: CASSVDINTEAFF. Here the CDR3 DNA reads TGTGCCAGCAGTGTAGACATAAACACTGAAGCTTTCTTT.

The chain has TRBV4-3 and TRBJ2-7; either TRBD1 or TRBD2 may supply D (5 bases each). This CDR3 has 15 amino acids. V was cut by 0 bases and J by 3 bases, with 12 bases left in between. Germline loops: CDR1 LGHNA, CDR2 YSLEER. CDR3 protein: CASSQDRGSFYEQYF. CDR3 nucleotides: TGCGCCAGCAGCCAAGATCGGGGCAGCTTCTACGAGCAGTACTTC.

This chain uses TRBV4-2 with TRBJ2-7; perhaps TRBD1 as D (5 bases). The germline gives CDR1 LGHNA, CDR2 YNFKEQ. V lost 0 bases and J 3 bases, leaving 12 bases between the germline ends. The CDR3 spans 15 residues. As DNA, the CDR3 is TGTGCCAGCAGCCAAGATCACGGTCAGGGCTACGAGCAGTACTTC. This gives the protein CASSQDHGQGYEQYF.

The chain links TRBV21-1 to TRBJ1-1. TRBV21-1 constitutes a pseudogene. CDR3 length equals 14 residues. The CDR3 nucleotides read TGTGCCAGCAGCATGGGGGAGGGTAACACTGAAGCTTTCTTT. It encodes CASSMGEGNTEAFF.

The J gene is TRBJ2-7, the V gene TRBV6-5; 11 bases fit TRBD2. After removal of 5 bases from V and 5 bases from J, the junction contained 8 bases not matched to a gene. The CDR3 length is 15 residues. Germline CDR1 MNHEY, CDR2 SVGAGI. The CDR3 here is CASSTIAGGRNEQYF. CDR3 nucleotides: TGTGCCAGCAGTACGATAGCGGGAGGGCGTAACGAGCAGTACTTC.

The rearrangement joins TRBV6-5 to TRBJ1-2; tentative D call: TRBD1 (6 bases). Germline CDR1 reads MNHEY; CDR2 reads SVGAGI. The V gene lost 7 bases and the J gene lost 4 bases, with 13 bases spanning the gap. The CDR3 is 13 residues long. The CDR3 region has the DNA TGTGCCAGCACCCAAGGACAGCTCTATGGCTACACCTTC. It specifies CASTQGQLYGYTF.